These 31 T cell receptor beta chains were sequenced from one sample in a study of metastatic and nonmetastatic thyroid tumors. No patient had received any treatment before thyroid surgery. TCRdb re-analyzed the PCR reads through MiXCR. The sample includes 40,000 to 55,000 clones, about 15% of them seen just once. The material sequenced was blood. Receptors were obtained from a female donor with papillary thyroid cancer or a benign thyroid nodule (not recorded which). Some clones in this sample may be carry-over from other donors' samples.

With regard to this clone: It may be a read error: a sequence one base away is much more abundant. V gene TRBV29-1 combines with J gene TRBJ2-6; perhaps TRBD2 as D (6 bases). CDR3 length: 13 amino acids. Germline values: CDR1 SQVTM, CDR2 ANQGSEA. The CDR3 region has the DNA TGCAGCGTCAGGGACTCTGGGGCCAACGTCCCGACTTTC. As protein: CSVRDSGANVPTF.

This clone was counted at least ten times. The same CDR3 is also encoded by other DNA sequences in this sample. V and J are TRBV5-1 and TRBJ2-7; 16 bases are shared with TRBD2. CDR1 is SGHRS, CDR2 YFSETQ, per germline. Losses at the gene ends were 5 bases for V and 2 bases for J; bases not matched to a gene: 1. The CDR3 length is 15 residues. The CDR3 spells CASRGTSGRAYEQYF. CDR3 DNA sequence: TGCGCCAGCAGGGGGACTAGCGGGAGGGCCTACGAGCAGTACTTC. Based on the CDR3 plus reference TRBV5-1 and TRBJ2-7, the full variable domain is KAGVTQTPRYLIKTRGQQVTLSCSPISGHRSVSWYQQTPGQGLQFLFEYFSETQRNKGNFPGRFSGRQFSNSRSEMNVSTLELGDSALYLCASRGTSGRAYEQYFGPGTRLTVT.

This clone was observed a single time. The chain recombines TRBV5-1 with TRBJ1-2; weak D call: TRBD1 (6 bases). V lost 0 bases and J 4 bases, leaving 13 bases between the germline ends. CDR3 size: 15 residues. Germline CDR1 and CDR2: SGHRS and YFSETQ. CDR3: CASSLAGGGGYGYTF. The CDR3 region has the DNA TGCGCCAGCAGCTTGGCCGGAGGGGGAGGCTATGGCTACACCTTC.

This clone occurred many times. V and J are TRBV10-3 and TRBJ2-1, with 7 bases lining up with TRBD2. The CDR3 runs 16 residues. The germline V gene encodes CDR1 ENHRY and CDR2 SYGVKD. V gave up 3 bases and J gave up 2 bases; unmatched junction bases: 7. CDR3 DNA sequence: TGTGCCATCAGTGAAGGTCTAGCGGATACCTACAATGAGCAGTTCTTC. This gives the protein CAISEGLADTYNEQFF.

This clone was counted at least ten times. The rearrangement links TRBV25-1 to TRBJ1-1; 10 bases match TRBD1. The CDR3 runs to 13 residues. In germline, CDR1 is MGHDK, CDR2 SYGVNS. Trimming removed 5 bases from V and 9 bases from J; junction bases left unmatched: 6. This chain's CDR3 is CASSPRTGGKAFF. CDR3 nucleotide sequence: TGTGCCAGCAGTCCTCGGACAGGGGGGAAAGCTTTCTTT.

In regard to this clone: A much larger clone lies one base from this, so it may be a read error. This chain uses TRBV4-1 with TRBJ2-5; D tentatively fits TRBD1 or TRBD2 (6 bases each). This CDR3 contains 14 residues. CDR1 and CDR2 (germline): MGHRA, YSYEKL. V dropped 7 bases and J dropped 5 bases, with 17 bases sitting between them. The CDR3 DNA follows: TGCGCCAGCATCCAGGGGACCGCGGGGGAGACCCAGTACTTC. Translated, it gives CASIQGTAGETQYF.

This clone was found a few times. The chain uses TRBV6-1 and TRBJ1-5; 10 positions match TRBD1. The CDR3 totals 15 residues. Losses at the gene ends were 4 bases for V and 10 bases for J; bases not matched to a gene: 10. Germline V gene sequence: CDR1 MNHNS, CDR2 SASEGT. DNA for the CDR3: TGTGCCAGCAGTGGGGGACAGGGGACGGTCCATCCCCAGCATTTT. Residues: CASSGGQGTVHPQHF.

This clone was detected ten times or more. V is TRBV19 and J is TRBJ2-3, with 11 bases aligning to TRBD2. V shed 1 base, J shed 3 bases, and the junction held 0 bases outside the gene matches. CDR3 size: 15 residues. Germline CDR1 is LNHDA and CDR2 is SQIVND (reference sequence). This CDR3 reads CASSIASGRTDTQYF. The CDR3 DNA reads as TGTGCCAGTAGTATAGCTAGCGGGAGGACAGATACGCAGTATTTT.

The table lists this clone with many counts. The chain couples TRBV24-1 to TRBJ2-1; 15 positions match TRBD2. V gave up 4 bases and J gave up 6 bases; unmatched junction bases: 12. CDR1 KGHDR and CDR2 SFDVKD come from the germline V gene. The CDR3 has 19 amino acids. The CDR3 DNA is TGTGCCACCAGTGACCCTGGACTAGCGGGAGGGCAAGGGTCCAATGAGCAGTTCTTC. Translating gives CATSDPGLAGGQGSNEQFF.

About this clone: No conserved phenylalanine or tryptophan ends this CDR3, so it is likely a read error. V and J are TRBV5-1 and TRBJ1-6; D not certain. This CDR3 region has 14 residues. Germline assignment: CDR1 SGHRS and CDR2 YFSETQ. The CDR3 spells CSGSEGFKYSPLHS. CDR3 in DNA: TGCTCCGGGAGCGAAGGCTTTAAATATTCACCCCTCCACTCT.

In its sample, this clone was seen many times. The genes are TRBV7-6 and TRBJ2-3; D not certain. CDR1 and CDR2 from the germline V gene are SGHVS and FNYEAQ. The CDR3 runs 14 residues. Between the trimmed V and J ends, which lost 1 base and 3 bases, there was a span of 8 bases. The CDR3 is CASSLGATTDTQYF. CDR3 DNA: TGTGCCAGCAGCTTAGGGGCTACGACAGATACGCAGTATTTT.

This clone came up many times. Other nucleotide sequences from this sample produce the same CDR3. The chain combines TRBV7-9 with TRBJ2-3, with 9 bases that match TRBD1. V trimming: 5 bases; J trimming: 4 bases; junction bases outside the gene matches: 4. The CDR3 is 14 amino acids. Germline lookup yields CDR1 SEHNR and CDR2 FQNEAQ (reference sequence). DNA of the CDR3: TGTGCCAGCAGCGCACAGGGGGCTGCAGATACGCAGTATTTT. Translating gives CASSAQGAADTQYF.

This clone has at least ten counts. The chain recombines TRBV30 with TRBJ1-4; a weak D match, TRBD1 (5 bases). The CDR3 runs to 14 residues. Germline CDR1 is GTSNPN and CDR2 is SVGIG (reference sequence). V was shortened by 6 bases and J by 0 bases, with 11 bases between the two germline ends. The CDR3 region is CACPQTATNEKLFF. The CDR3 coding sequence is TGTGCCTGCCCCCAGACAGCAACTAATGAAAAACTGTTTTTT.

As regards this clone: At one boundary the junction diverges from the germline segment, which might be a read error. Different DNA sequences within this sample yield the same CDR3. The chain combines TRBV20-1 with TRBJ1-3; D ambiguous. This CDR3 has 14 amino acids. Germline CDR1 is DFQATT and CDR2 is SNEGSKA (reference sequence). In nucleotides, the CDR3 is TGTAGTGCCCGGAATATCGGATCTGGAAACACCATATATTTT. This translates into CSARNIGSGNTIYF.

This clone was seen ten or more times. CDR3 bases: TGCGCCAGCAGCTTAAGGACAGGGAGTGCCTATGGCTACACCTTC. Its translation: CASSLRTGSAYGYTF. The rearrangement links TRBV5-1 to TRBJ1-2; 8 positions match TRBD1. V lost 2 bases to trimming and J lost 4 bases; unmatched junction nucleotides: 7. From germline, CDR1 is SGHRS and CDR2 YFSETQ. The CDR3 contains 15 residues. Filled out from reference TRBV5-1 and TRBJ1-2, the complete variable domain reads KAGVTQTPRYLIKTRGQQVTLSCSPISGHRSVSWYQQTPGQGLQFLFEYFSETQRNKGNFPGRFSGRQFSNSRSEMNVSTLELGDSALYLCASSLRTGSAYGYTFGSGTRLTVV.

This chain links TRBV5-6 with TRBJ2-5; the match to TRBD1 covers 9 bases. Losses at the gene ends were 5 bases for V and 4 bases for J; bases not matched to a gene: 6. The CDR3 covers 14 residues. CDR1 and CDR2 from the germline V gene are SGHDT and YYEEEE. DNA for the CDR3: TGTGCCAGCAGGCTGGACAGGGGATTAGAGACCCAGTACTTC. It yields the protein CASRLDRGLETQYF.

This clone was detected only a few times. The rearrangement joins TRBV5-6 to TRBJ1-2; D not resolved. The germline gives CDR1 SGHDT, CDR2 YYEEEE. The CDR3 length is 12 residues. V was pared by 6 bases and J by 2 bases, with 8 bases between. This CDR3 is CASNEANYGYTF. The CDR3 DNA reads TGTGCCAGCAATGAAGCGAACTATGGCTACACCTTC.

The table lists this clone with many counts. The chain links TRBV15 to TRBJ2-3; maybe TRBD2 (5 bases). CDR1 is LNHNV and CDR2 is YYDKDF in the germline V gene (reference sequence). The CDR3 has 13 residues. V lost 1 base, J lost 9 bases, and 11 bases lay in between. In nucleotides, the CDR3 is TGTGCCACCAGCAGAGGGCCACCGGGGACGCAGTATTTT. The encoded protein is CATSRGPPGTQYF.

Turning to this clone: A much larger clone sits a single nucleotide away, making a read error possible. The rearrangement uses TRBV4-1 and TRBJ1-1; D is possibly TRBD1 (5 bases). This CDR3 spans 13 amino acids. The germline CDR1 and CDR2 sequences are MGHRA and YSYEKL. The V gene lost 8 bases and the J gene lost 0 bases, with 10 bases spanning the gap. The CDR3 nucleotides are TGCGCCAGCGGCCCGACAGTGAACACTGAAGCTTTCTTT. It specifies CASGPTVNTEAFF.

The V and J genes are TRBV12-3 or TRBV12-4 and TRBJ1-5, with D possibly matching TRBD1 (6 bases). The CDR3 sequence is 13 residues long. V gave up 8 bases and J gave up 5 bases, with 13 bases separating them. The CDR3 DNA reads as TGTGCCAGCGGAGGGGGTAGGGATCAGCCCCAGCATTTT. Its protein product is CASGGGRDQPQHF.

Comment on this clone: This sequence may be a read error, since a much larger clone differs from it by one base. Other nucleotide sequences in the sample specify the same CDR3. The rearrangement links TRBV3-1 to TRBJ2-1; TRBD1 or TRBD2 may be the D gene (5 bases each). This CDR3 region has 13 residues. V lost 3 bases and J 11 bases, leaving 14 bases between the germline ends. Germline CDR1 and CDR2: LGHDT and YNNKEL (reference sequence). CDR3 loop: CASSQSGGGKQFF. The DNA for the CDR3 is TGTGCCAGCAGCCAGTCTGGGGGTGGAAAGCAGTTCTTC.

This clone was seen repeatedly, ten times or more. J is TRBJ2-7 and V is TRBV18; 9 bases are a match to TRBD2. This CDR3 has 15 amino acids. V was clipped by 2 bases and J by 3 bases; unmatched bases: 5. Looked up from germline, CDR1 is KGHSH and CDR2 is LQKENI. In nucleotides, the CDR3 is TGTGCCAGCTCACCATCCCCTAGCGGGGACTACGAGCAGTACTTC. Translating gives CASSPSPSGDYEQYF.

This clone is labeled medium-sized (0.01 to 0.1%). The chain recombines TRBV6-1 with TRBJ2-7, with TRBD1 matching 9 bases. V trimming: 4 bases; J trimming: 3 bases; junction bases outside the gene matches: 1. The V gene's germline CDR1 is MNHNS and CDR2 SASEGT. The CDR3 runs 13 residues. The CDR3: CASSGQGDYEQYF. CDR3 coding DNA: TGTGCCAGCAGTGGACAGGGGGACTACGAGCAGTACTTC.

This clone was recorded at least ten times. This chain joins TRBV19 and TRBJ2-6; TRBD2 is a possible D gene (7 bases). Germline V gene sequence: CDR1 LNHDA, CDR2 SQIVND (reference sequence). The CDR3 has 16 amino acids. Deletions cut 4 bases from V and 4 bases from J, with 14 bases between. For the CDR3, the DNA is TGTGCCAGTAGTAAGGAGGGGGGGCCCGGGGCCAACGTCCTGACTTTC. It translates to CASSKEGGPGANVLTF.

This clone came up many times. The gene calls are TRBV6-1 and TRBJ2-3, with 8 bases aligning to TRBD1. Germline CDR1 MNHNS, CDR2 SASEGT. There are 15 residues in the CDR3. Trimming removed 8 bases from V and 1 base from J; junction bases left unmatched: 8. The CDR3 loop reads CASGEQGGRTDTQYF. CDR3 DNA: TGTGCCAGCGGGGAACAGGGGGGCCGCACAGATACGCAGTATTTT.

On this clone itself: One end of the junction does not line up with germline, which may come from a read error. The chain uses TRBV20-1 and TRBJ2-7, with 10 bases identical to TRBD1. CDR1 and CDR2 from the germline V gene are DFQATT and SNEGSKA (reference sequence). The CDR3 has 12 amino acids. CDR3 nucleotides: TGCGGTGCTCAGACAGGGGGCCACGAGCAGTACTTC. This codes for CGAQTGGHEQYF.

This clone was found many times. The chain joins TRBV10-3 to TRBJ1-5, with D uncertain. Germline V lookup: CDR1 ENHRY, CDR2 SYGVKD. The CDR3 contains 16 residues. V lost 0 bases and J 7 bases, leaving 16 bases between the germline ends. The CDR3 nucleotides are TGTGCCATCAGTGAGTCTCGGATATCGTTGGGGCAGCCCCAGCATTTT. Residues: CAISESRISLGQPQHF.

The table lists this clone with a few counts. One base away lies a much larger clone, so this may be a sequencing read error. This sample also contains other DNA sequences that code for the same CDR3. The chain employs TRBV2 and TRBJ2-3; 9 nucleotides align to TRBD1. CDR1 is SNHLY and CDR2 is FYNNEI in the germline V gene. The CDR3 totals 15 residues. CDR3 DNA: TGTGCCAGCAGTGGAACGGACAGGGGAACAGATACACAGTATTTT. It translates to CASSGTDRGTDTQYF. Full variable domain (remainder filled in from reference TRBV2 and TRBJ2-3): EPEVTQTPSHQVTQMGQEVILRCVPISNHLYFYWYRQILGQKVEFLVSFYNNEISEKSEIFDDQFSVERPDGSNFTLKIRSTKLEDSAMYFCASSGTDRGTDTQYFGPGTRLTVL.

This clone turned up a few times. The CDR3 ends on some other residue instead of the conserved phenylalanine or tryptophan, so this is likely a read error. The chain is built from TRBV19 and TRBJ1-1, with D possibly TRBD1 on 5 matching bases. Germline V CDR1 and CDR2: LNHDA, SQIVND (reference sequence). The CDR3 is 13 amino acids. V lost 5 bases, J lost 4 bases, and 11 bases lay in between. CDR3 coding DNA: TGTGCCAGTAGTTGGCAGGGTGCCACTGAAGCTTTCCTT. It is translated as CASSWQGATEAFL.

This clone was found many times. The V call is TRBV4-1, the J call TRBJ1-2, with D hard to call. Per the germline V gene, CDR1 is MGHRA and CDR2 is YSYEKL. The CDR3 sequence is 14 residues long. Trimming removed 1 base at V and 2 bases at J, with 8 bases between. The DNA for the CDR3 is TGCGCCAGCAGCCAAGGGTTAGTAAACTATGGCTACACCTTC. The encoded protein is CASSQGLVNYGYTF.

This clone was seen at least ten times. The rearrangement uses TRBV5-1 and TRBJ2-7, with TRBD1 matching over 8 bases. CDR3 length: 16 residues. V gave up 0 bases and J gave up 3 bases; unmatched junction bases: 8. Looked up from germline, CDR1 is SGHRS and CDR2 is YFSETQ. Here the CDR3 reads CASSLAPQGEFYEQYF. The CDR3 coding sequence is TGCGCCAGCAGCTTGGCCCCACAGGGGGAGTTCTACGAGCAGTACTTC. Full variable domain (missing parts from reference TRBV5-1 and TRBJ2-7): KAGVTQTPRYLIKTRGQQVTLSCSPISGHRSVSWYQQTPGQGLQFLFEYFSETQRNKGNFPGRFSGRQFSNSRSEMNVSTLELGDSALYLCASSLAPQGEFYEQYFGPGTRLTVT.